The 11 T cell receptor beta chains presented below share a single source sample, sequenced in a study of cytomegalovirus exposure and HLA in healthy donors. This PCR relied on a set of 60 Vbeta primers and 13 Jbeta primers. Assay: immunoSEQ multiplex PCR; the TCRdb copy retains only in-frame clones and omits some. The sample contains 60,000 to 90,000 clones, 65% to 90% of which appear only once. Input material: PBMCs. The receptors come from an older man in good health and CMV-seropositive.

The chain has TRBV6-1 and TRBJ1-1, with D maybe TRBD1 (5 bases). Germline V gives CDR1 MNHNS, CDR2 SASEGT. This CDR3 comprises 13 residues. Trimming took 6 bases from V and 5 from J, leaving 13 bases between them. CDR3 protein: CASRREGVTEAFF. The CDR3 coding sequence is TGTGCCAGCAGACGAGAAGGGGTAACTGAAGCTTTCTTT.

This clone was picked up a small number of times. The V and J genes are TRBV6-5 and TRBJ1-1; D gene ambiguous. This CDR3 contains 13 residues. Germline V CDR1 and CDR2: MNHEY, SVGAGI. V shed 10 bases and J shed 5 bases, with 17 bases lying between them. DNA for the CDR3: TGTGCCATCCGAAGCCCCGCGGGGACTGAAGCTTTCTTT. Protein sequence: CAIRSPAGTEAFF.

V and J are TRBV19 and TRBJ2-5; the D gene is possibly TRBD2 (5 bases). Trimming shortened V by 7 bases and J by 5 bases, and 17 bases separated the two germline ends. Germline V gene sequence: CDR1 LNHDA, CDR2 SQIVND (reference sequence). The CDR3 contains 14 residues. CDR3 region: CASTADGVRETQYF. The CDR3 DNA is TGTGCCAGTACCGCCGACGGGGTGAGGGAGACCCAGTACTTC.

V is TRBV6-6 and J is TRBJ2-7; the D gene is possibly TRBD2 (6 bases). The CDR3 is 15 amino acids. Trimming took off 6 bases at V and 0 bases at J, with 15 bases between the two ends. Germline assignment: CDR1 MNHNY and CDR2 SVGAGI (reference sequence). As DNA, the CDR3 is TGTGCCAGCAGGACGGGACTGGGAGCCTCCTACGAGCAGTACTTC. Translated, it gives CASRTGLGASYEQYF.

The CDR3 nucleotides read TGTGCCAGCAGTGAGCAGGGGGCGCACAATGAGCAGTTCTTC. Protein: CASSEQGAHNEQFF. The chain uses TRBV2 and TRBJ2-1, with 8 bases identical to TRBD1. This CDR3 contains 14 residues. V dropped 3 bases and J dropped 5; count of bases not matched to a gene: 3. In germline, CDR1 is SNHLY, CDR2 FYNNEI.

J is TRBJ1-2 and V is TRBV27; tentatively, D is TRBD1 (6 bases). Germline V CDR1 and CDR2: MNHEY, SMNVEV (reference sequence). This CDR3 has 15 residues. The germline V and J ends were trimmed by 6 bases and 7 bases, with 21 bases remaining between them. CDR3 amino acids: CASRVAGTPFSGYTF. CDR3 DNA: TGTGCCAGCAGAGTCGCCGGGACACCCTTCAGTGGCTACACCTTC.

The V call is TRBV30, the J call TRBJ2-7; TRBD2 is a possible D gene (6 bases). Germline V lookup: CDR1 GTSNPN, CDR2 SVGIG (reference sequence). The CDR3 contains 13 residues. Trimming removed 5 bases at V and 2 bases at J, with 13 bases between. In DNA, the CDR3 is TGTGCCTGGGGGACTCAACCTCCCTACGAGCAGTACTTC. Protein sequence: CAWGTQPPYEQYF.

The rearrangement links TRBV5-4 to TRBJ2-7; D remains unclear. This CDR3 comprises 13 residues. Germline V CDR1 and CDR2: SGHNT, YYREEE (reference sequence). The V and J ends lost 1 base and 1 base respectively, with 6 bases between them. CDR3 sequence: CASSLPLSYEQYF. CDR3 in DNA: TGTGCCAGCAGCTTGCCCCTGTCCTACGAGCAGTACTTC.

This clone came up once. This sequence joins TRBV28 and TRBJ1-2; 8 bases are a match to TRBD1. Germline CDR1 MDHEN, CDR2 SYDVKM. The junction had 14 bases not matched to a gene; V was cut back by 7 bases and J by 4 bases. CDR3 length equals 16 residues. The CDR3 DNA reads as TGTGCCAGCACCCTTGACCCCTTACAGGGGGGCTATGGCTACACCTTC. Translating it yields CASTLDPLQGGYGYTF.

The V gene is TRBV6-1, the J gene TRBJ2-7; possibly TRBD2 for D (6 bases). The CDR3 covers 15 residues. Looked up from germline, CDR1 is MNHNS and CDR2 is SASEGT. V gave up 3 bases and J gave up 4 bases, with 16 bases separating them. The CDR3 bases are TGTGCCAGCAGTGAGATCTACGGGAGATCGTACGAGCAGTACTTC. This gives the protein CASSEIYGRSYEQYF.

The rearrangement links TRBV28 to TRBJ1-2; TRBD1 agrees at 7 bases. The CDR3 contains 15 residues. Looked up from germline, CDR1 is MDHEN and CDR2 is SYDVKM. Trimming took 4 bases from V and 6 from J; bases not matched to a gene: 11. The CDR3 spells CASSSPTGPRDGYTF. The CDR3 nucleotides are TGTGCCAGCAGTTCCCCGACAGGGCCCAGGGATGGCTACACCTTC.